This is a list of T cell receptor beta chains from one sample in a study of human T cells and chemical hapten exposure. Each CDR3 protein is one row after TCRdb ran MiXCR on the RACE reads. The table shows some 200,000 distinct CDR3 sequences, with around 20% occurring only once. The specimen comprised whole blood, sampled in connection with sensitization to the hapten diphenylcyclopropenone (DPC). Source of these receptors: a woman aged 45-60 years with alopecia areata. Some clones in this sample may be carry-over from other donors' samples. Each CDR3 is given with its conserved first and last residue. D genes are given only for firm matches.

CSVVLEGARYEQYF | TRBV29-1 | -
CASARDFMNTGELFF | TRBV2 | -
CASSQISGSAIPTF | TRBV14 | TRBD2
CASSGGTAAKQYF | TRBV2 | -
CASGGDGRAYEQYF | TRBV12-5 | TRBD2
CASEGLPSGSSETQYF | TRBV7-9 | TRBD2
CASSLNRGPTGELFF | TRBV11-3 | TRBD1
CASFNSNQPQHF | TRBV12-3/TRBV12-4 | -
CASSSTLGQPQHF | TRBV6-6 | -
CASLRQNTGELFF | TRBV6-2/TRBV6-3 | -
CASSLALGVGDTEAFF | TRBV7-9 | -
CAWSLGTLYEQYF | TRBV30 | -
CSARSERGTTDTQYF | TRBV20-1 | -
CASSVGLAGRETQYF | TRBV9 | TRBD2
CSARDIGLSRRQQYF | TRBV20-1 | -
CASSLEGQGFYGYTF | TRBV7-2 | -
CASSLAAGPLHNEQFF | TRBV5-1 | -
CASSLAGGEQYF | TRBV5-1 | -
CAISPQLRAANEKLFF | TRBV10-3 | -
CSTGQGGDEQFF | TRBV29-1 | TRBD1
CASSTDRVNEQYF | TRBV5-1 | TRBD1
CASSPWTGLDMDYGYTF | TRBV25-1 | TRBD1
CASSLDGQGGTEAFF | TRBV5-1 | TRBD1
CASSEFGGVVVEQFF | TRBV2 | -
CASSQYRGLADTQYF | TRBV7-8 | -
CASKGGSTEAFF | TRBV7-2 | -
CASSLLDGAEEAFF | TRBV18 | -
CASSLGGVAEQNYEQYF | TRBV7-2 | -